These 19 T cell receptor beta chains were all obtained from the same sample, sequenced in a study of shared clonotypes between healthy human individuals (TCRdb year 2020). Receptors were amplified or captured by the immunoSEQ multiplex PCR assay. This immuneACCESS table, as held by TCRdb, lists in-frame sequences with V and J called but not all clones. Of the missing ones, under half trace to an unresolved V gene in checked studies; the others have no known cause. Recorded for this sample are millions of clones; roughly nine tenths of them occurred a single time. The ten most abundant clones make up over 0.12% of the sample. Sequenced material: naive CD4+ T cells sorted from blood. The meaning of the sample's cell subset or site label: CD45RA+ positively selected. The receptor set was obtained from a man aged 18 to 29 in good health.

The chain uses TRBV2 and TRBJ2-7, with a weak D call TRBD2 (7 bases). V was clipped by 8 bases and J by 5 bases, with 13 bases between them. The V gene's germline CDR1 is SNHLY and CDR2 FYNNEI. The CDR3 covers 12 residues. CDR3 sequence (DNA): TGTGCCAGCGAATGGGGGGGCCACGAGCAGTACTTC. Amino acids: CASEWGGHEQYF.

This clone was observed once. This chain uses TRBV5-4 with TRBJ2-5; D unresolved. This CDR3 comprises 14 residues. V lost 1 base and J lost 4, with 11 bases in between. CDR1 and CDR2 (germline): SGHNT, YYREEE (reference sequence). CDR3 sequence: CASSLPGTTETQYF. The CDR3 coding sequence is TGTGCCAGCAGCTTGCCAGGTACCACAGAGACCCAGTACTTC.

This chain connects TRBV6-6 to TRBJ2-7; TRBD1 matches 8 bases. Germline assignment: CDR1 MNHNY and CDR2 SVGAGI (reference sequence). V was clipped by 6 bases and J by 7 bases; unmatched bases: 5. The CDR3 runs to 12 residues. The chain's CDR3 is CASSQGAGEQYF. DNA for the CDR3: TGTGCCAGCAGCCAGGGGGCGGGAGAGCAGTACTTC.

This clone appeared once. This chain links TRBV29-1 with TRBJ2-2; D is possibly TRBD1 (7 bases). Germline V gene sequence: CDR1 SQVTM, CDR2 ANQGSEA. V was pared by 0 bases and J by 6 bases, with 14 bases between. The CDR3 extends over 15 amino acids. CDR3 DNA sequence: TGCAGCGTTGAAGACCCCAGGGGGGATGCCGGGGAGCTGTTTTTT. It codes for CSVEDPRGDAGELFF.

This chain uses TRBV10-2 with TRBJ2-7, with 9 bases matching TRBD1. The CDR3 is 15 residues long. Germline assignment: CDR1 WSHSY and CDR2 SAAADI. J lost 3 bases, V lost 5 bases, and 8 bases had no gene match. CDR3 residues: CASSPGTGIVYEQYF. The CDR3 nucleotides are TGCGCCAGCAGTCCCGGGACAGGGATAGTCTACGAGCAGTACTTC.

The J gene is TRBJ2-3, the V gene TRBV19; the match to TRBD2 covers 11 bases. The trim removed 3 bases at V and 0 bases at J, leaving 8 bases unmatched. Germline V gene data show CDR1 as LNHDA and CDR2 as SQIVND (reference sequence). This CDR3 comprises 18 residues. The CDR3 here is CASSMRLAGGSSTDTQYF. CDR3 in DNA: TGTGCCAGTAGTATGAGGCTAGCGGGGGGATCAAGCACAGATACGCAGTATTTT. Full variable domain (outside the CDR3, taken from reference TRBV19 and TRBJ2-3): DGGITQSPKYLFRKEGQNVTLSCEQNLNHDAMYWYRQDPGQGLRLIYYSQIVNDFQKGDIAEGYSVSREKKESFPLTVTSAQKNPTAFYLCASSMRLAGGSSTDTQYFGPGTRLTVL.

This chain uses TRBV28 with TRBJ2-7, with 7 bases identical to TRBD1. Looked up from germline, CDR1 is MDHEN and CDR2 is SYDVKM. The CDR3 totals 13 residues. The J segment lost 3 bases and the V segment lost 8 bases, leaving 7 bases of the junction unmatched. The DNA for the CDR3 is TGTGCCAGCTTAGGGGACAGCCTCTACGAGCAGTACTTC. Encoded protein: CASLGDSLYEQYF.

V is TRBV30 and J is TRBJ2-3, with a tentative D call TRBD1 (6 bases). CDR1 and CDR2 from the germline V gene are GTSNPN and SVGIG (reference sequence). The CDR3 contains 15 residues. V was shortened by 4 bases and J by 0 bases, with 14 bases between the two germline ends. This chain's CDR3 is CAWIPWGQSTDTQYF. In nucleotides, the CDR3 is TGTGCCTGGATTCCCTGGGGGCAAAGCACAGATACGCAGTATTTT.

The gene calls are TRBV5-4 and TRBJ2-1, with D possibly being TRBD1 or TRBD2 (5 bases each). This CDR3 has 16 residues. The germline CDR1 and CDR2 sequences are SGHNT and YYREEE (reference sequence). V dropped 6 bases and J dropped 9 bases, with 25 bases sitting between them. This CDR3 is CASTPWGPGPGGEQFF. CDR3 nucleotide sequence: TGTGCCAGCACCCCTTGGGGTCCGGGGCCGGGCGGTGAGCAGTTCTTC.

The chain has TRBV5-1 and TRBJ1-4, with D perhaps TRBD1 (6 bases). V lost 5 bases to trimming and J lost 8 bases, with 10 bases between them. There are 12 residues in the CDR3. Germline V CDR1 and CDR2: SGHRS, YFSETQ. The CDR3 sequence: CASRQGDEKLFF. CDR3 in DNA: TGCGCCAGCAGACAGGGCGACGAAAAACTGTTTTTT.

This sequence joins TRBV6-1 and TRBJ1-1, with D possibly matching TRBD1 (5 bases). Trimming took 6 bases from V and 1 from J, leaving 12 bases between them. This CDR3 spans 14 amino acids. Germline lookup yields CDR1 MNHNS and CDR2 SASEGT. The CDR3 DNA reads TGTGCCAGCAGCCTGGGGAGGGGGAACACTGAAGCTTTCTTT. Translation: CASSLGRGNTEAFF.

This clone was recorded once. The genes are TRBV9 and TRBJ2-1; 10 nucleotides agree with TRBD2. The germline V gene has CDR1 SGDLS and CDR2 YYNGEE. Trimming cost V 0 bases and J 9 bases; bases outside gene matches: 9. CDR3 size: 16 residues. This CDR3 reads CASSVGPSGSGGEQFF. The CDR3 region has the DNA TGTGCCAGCAGCGTAGGGCCTAGCGGGAGTGGCGGTGAGCAGTTCTTC.

The chain carries TRBV11-2 and TRBJ2-1; no definite D call. The germline gives CDR1 SGHAT, CDR2 FQNNGV. The CDR3 totals 17 residues. Trimming removed 2 bases from V and 2 bases from J, with 16 bases in between. The CDR3: CASSLRYTAKTYNEQFF. CDR3 bases: TGTGCCAGCAGCTTAAGATATACAGCGAAAACCTACAATGAGCAGTTCTTC.

The genes are TRBV5-4 and TRBJ2-3, with 8 bases identical to TRBD2. The V segment lost 4 bases and the J segment 5 bases; nucleotides outside the gene matches: 9. Germline lookup yields CDR1 SGHNT and CDR2 YYREEE (reference sequence). There are 15 residues in the CDR3. CDR3 coding DNA: TGTGCCAGCAGCGCCACGGGACTAGGAATAGATACGCAGTATTTT. Translation gives CASSATGLGIDTQYF.

V usage is TRBV4-1 and J usage is TRBJ1-3; D is undetermined. This CDR3 has 16 residues. Germline V gene sequence: CDR1 MGHRA, CDR2 YSYEKL. V was shortened by 1 base and J by 0 bases, with 10 bases between the two germline ends. The CDR3 region has the DNA TGCGCCAGCAGCCAAGCTTCAGTTTTCTCTGGAAACACCATATATTTT. Its translation: CASSQASVFSGNTIYF.

The V call is TRBV7-2, the J call TRBJ2-1; a weak D match, TRBD2 (5 bases). CDR3 length: 15 amino acids. V lost 3 bases, J lost 0 bases, and 9 bases lay in between. Per the germline V gene, CDR1 is SGHTA and CDR2 is FQGNSA. The CDR3 spells CASSFDGISYNEQFF. As DNA, the CDR3 is TGTGCCAGCAGCTTCGACGGGATCTCCTACAATGAGCAGTTCTTC.

V gene TRBV18 combines with J gene TRBJ2-1, with TRBD2 matching 10 bases. The V gene's germline CDR1 is KGHSH and CDR2 LQKENI. J was trimmed by 0 bases and V by 1 base; bases with no gene match: 6. The CDR3 has 18 amino acids. CDR3 sequence reads: CASSPLSASGSSYNEQFF. The CDR3 DNA reads as TGTGCCAGCTCACCACTCTCGGCTAGCGGGAGCTCCTACAATGAGCAGTTCTTC.

The rearrangement uses TRBV5-8 and TRBJ1-2; 10 bases fit TRBD1. Germline CDR1 and CDR2: SGHTS and YDEGEE. The ends lost 3 bases at V and 8 bases at J; junction bases unmatched: 13. This CDR3 has 16 amino acids. CDR3 residues: CASSSVWGQGNSGYTF. The CDR3 region has the DNA TGTGCCAGCAGCTCGGTGTGGGGACAGGGGAATTCCGGCTACACCTTC.

The rearrangement uses TRBV9 and TRBJ2-5, with TRBD2 identical over 15 bases. This CDR3 has 19 residues. Germline lookup yields CDR1 SGDLS and CDR2 YYNGEE. J was trimmed by 5 bases and V by 2 bases; bases with no gene match: 13. CDR3 in DNA: TGTGCCAGCAGCGTTAATCTCCCGGGACTAGCGGGAGGAGGGGAGACCCAGTACTTC. Its translation is CASSVNLPGLAGGGETQYF. Full variable domain (outside the CDR3, taken from reference TRBV9 and TRBJ2-5): DSGVTQTPKHLITATGQRVTLRCSPRSGDLSVYWYQQSLDQGLQFLIQYYNGEERAKGNILERFSAQQFPDLHSELNLSSLELGDSALYFCASSVNLPGLAGGGETQYFGPGTRLLVL.